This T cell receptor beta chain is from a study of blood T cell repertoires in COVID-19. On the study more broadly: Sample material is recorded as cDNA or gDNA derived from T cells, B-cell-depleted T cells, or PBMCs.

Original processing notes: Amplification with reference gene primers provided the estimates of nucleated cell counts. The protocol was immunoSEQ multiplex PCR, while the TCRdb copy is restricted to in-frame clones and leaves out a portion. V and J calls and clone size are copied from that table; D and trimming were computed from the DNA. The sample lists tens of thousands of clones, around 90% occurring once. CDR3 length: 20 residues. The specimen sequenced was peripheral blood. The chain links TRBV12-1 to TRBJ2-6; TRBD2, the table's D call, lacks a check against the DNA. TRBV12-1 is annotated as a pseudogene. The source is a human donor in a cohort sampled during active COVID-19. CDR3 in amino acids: CASSGLAGAAPHSGANVLTF. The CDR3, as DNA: TGTGCCAGCTCGGGACTAGCGGGGGCCGCCCCACACTCTGGGGCCAACGTCCTGACTTTC.